This is a list of T cell receptor beta chains from one sample in a study of control samples from healthy donors and cancer patients. Assay used: immunoSEQ multiplex PCR; TCRdb lists only in-frame clones, some missing. The sample carries 50,000 or so clones, 93% recorded once. Sequencing input: PBMCs. The receptors here all came from a woman aged 50 to 65 with head and neck cancer. Both conserved end residues are part of each CDR3. A D gene is named only where the DNA matches it firmly. Where a row states a size, it is once, few, many or the class of an expanded clone; other rows omit it.

cdr3_nt cdr3_aa d_call j_call v_call clone_size
TGTGCCAGCAGCTTAGAAGGGGGAAACACCATATATTTT CASSLEGGNTIYF NA TRBJ1-3 TRBV7-2 NA
TGTGCCAGCAGGTCATATAGCAATCAGCCCCAGCATTTT CASRSYSNQPQHF NA TRBJ1-5 TRBV12-3/TRBV12-4 NA
TGTGCCAGCAGTGAAGTAGGTGCTGAAGCTTTCTTT CASSEVGAEAFF NA TRBJ1-1 TRBV6-1 NA
TGTGCCAGCAGTGATCCCGGGACATGGAGCTCCTACGAGCAGTACTTC CASSDPGTWSSYEQYF NA TRBJ2-7 TRBV28 NA
TGTGCCAGTTTGGGACAGAGGGGCCAGCCCCAGCATTTT CASLGQRGQPQHF TRBD1 TRBJ1-5 TRBV2 NA
TGTGCCAGCAGTACGGGCCGATGGGGGTATAGCAATCAGCCCCAGCATTTT CASSTGRWGYSNQPQHF NA TRBJ1-5 TRBV28 NA
TGTGCCAGCAGCTGGAGCACAGATACGCAGTATTTT CASSWSTDTQYF NA TRBJ2-3 TRBV7-9 NA
TGTGCCAGCAGCCCCACCCCCAATTCACCCCTCCACTTT CASSPTPNSPLHF NA TRBJ1-6 TRBV3-1/TRBV3-2 NA
TGCGCCAGCAGCCACTTACTAGCGGGAGCGGGAGAGACCCAGTACTTC CASSHLLAGAGETQYF TRBD2 TRBJ2-5 TRBV4-3 NA
TGTGCCAGCAGTCACACGGACGGGCCAGATAATGAAAAACTGTTTTTT CASSHTDGPDNEKLFF NA TRBJ1-4 TRBV28 once
TGTGCCAGCAGTTACAGGGTTGGAGAGACCCAGTACTTC CASSYRVGETQYF NA TRBJ2-5 TRBV7-2 NA
TGTGCCAGCGGTCAGGACAGGATTAATAGCAATCAGCCCCAGCATTTT CASGQDRINSNQPQHF TRBD1 TRBJ1-5 TRBV2 once
TGTGCCAGCAGTTATGCGGACAGGGAAGAGACCCAGTACTTC CASSYADREETQYF TRBD1 TRBJ2-5 TRBV6-2/TRBV6-3 NA